The following is a TCR beta chain sequence with its context. This clonotype was picked up a small number of times. Its recognized antigen is unknown. No base quality information exists; no much larger clone differs at one position. CDR1 and CDR2, per the germline V gene (reference sequence), are SEHNR and FQNEAQ. V is cut by 3 bases and J by 2 bases, and the space between the germline ends is 8 bases. Inclusive of the bounding cysteine and phenylalanine, the CDR3 is 13 residues long. The CDR3 DNA has 39 bases and is translated from base 1. The library was produced with 5' RACE. Instrument used: Illumina HiSeq 2500. A second PCR of roughly 6 to 12 cycles was performed with a sample-barcoded 5' primer and a J-beta primer mix. Each TCR beta cDNA molecule received a unique molecular identifier from a template-switch 5' adaptor carrying 12 random nucleotides. At least 2.5 million CDR3-containing paired-end reads were obtained from each sample. The Mint cDNA synthesis kit, primed by a TRBC-specific oligonucleotide, was used to synthesize first-strand cDNA from all RNA. All cDNA was treated with uracil-DNA glycosylase and then went through a first 18-cycle PCR with the universal primers M1SS and BC2_uni_R. In the paper's pipeline: For normalization, 1 million high-quality reads were randomly selected from each sample, with every read carrying a distinct molecular identifier. Reads sharing molecular identifiers were discarded rather than binned into consensus sequences. CDR3 identification, clonotype clustering and error correction used MiTCR with a Q25 quality threshold and the strictest error-elimination algorithm. A nonparametric unseen species model with Euler transformation was used to estimate lower-bound total TCR beta diversity. TCRdb reprocessed the public reads (quality trimming at Q25 with fastp, clone calling with MiXCR) and kept in-frame beta chains. Every distinct CDR3 protein forms one entry, paired with its most common genes and DNA. In this record, the V and J calls reflect TCRdb's handling and not the investigators' own analysis. The sample records 450,000 to 700,000 distinct CDR3 sequences, roughly a quarter of which are singletons. The ten largest clones take up under 20% of the sample.

This record comes from a study of blood T cells in healthy people across ages (dated by TCRdb to 2013 to 2016). Describing the broader study: In model experiments, template switching captured roughly one uniquely barcoded TCR beta cDNA molecule for every two T cells. The study measured age-related changes in TCR beta repertoire diversity using deep sequencing normalized with unique cDNA molecular identifiers. Donors were grouped into four age groups: young (average 16 years), middle-aged (under 40), aged (around 60) and long-lived (around 80). To avoid experimental bias, donors of different ages were randomly spread across the sequencing lanes. Using the same blood draw, the study looked at two additional independent replicas of 1 million unique cDNA reads for two donors, one aged 18 to 30 and the other aged 80 or older.

Systemically healthy Caucasian individuals from Russia, some 40 in total and aged roughly 6 to 95 years, were included as donors. Each donor gave roughly 11 milliliters of peripheral blood, drawn into EDTA-treated Vacutainer tubes. PBMCs were isolated by Ficoll-Paque density-gradient centrifugation, with at least 7 million obtained per sample. Trizol reagent was used to extract total RNA from the PBMCs, yielding at least 5.5 micrograms per sample. The percentages of naive CD45RAhigh/CD27high T cells were determined by flow cytometry on a PBMC aliquot from every donor. Beyond this particular receptor, the publication reports: Because the CMV infection status of the donors was unknown, age-related changes in expanded clonotypes may potentially have been confounded. Because profiling used bulk unsorted PBMCs, naive and antigen-experienced compartments could not be compared conclusively. Observed TCR beta diversity correlated strongly with the percentage of naive T cells measured by flow cytometry. Compared with the aged group, the long-lived group had more naive CD4+ T cells, fewer expanded clones and increased TCR diversity, suggesting age selection. Estimates of total diversity based on one million sequenced T cells were considered lower bounds and underestimates. Observed TCR beta diversity per million T cells fell roughly linearly with age, and a significant reduction was already apparent by age around 40.

The sequencing sample was made of blood. The receptor comes from a woman in her seventies in good health. The chain is encoded by TRBV7-9 joined to TRBJ2-7; TRBD2 is a possible D gene, resting on 5 matching bases. The nucleotide sequence reads as follows: TGTGCCAGCAGCTTCCGGACTGCCTACGAGCAGTACTTC. Its protein product is CASSFRTAYEQYF.